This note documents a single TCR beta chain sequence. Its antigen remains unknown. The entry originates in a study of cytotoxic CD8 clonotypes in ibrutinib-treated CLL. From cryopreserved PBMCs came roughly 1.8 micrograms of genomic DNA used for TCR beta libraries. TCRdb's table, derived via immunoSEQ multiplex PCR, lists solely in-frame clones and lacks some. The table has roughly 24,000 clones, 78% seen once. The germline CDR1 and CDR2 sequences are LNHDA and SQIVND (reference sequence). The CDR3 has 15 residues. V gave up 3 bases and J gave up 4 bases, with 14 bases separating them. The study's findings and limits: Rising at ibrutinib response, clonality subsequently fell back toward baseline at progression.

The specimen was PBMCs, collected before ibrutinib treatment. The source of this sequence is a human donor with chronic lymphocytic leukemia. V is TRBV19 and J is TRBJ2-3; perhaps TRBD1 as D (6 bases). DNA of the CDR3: TGTGCCAGTAGTATCGGGCAGGGGTCACCAGATACGCAGTATTTT. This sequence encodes CASSIGQGSPDTQYF.